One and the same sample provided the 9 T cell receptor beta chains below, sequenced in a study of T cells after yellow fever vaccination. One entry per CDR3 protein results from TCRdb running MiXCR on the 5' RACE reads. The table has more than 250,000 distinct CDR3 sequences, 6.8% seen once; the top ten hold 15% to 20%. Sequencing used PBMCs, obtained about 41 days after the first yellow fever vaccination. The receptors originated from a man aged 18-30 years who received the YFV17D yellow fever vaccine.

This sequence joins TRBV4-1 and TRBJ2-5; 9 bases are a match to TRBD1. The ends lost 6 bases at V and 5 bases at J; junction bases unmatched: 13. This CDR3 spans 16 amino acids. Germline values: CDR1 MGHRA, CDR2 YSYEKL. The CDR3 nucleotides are TGCGCCAGCAGTGAGAACAGGGGGCTAGTATGGGAGACCCAGTACTTC. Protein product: CASSENRGLVWETQYF.

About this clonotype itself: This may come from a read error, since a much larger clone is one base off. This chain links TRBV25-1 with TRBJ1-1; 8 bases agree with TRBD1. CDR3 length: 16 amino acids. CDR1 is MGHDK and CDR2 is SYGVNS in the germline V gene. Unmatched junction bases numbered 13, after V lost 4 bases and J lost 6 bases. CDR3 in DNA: TGTGCCAGCAGTGCGGACAGGGTGGGCGGTTTAGCTGAAGCTTTCTTT. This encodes CASSADRVGGLAEAFF.

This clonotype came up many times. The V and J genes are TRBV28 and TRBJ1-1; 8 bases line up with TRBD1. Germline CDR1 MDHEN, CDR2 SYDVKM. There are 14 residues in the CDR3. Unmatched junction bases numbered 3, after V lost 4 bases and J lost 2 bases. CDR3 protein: CASSWTGTNTEAFF. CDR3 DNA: TGTGCCAGCAGTTGGACAGGGACTAACACTGAAGCTTTCTTT.

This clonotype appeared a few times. CDR3 sequence reads: CASSYSFGRNSYNEQFF. DNA for the CDR3: TGTGCCAGCAGTTACTCCTTCGGACGGAATTCCTACAATGAGCAGTTCTTC. This chain uses TRBV6-5 with TRBJ2-1; D is ambiguous. The CDR3 sequence is 17 residues long. V was trimmed by 0 bases and J by 1 base, leaving 13 bases between them. Germline V gives CDR1 MNHEY, CDR2 SVGAGI.

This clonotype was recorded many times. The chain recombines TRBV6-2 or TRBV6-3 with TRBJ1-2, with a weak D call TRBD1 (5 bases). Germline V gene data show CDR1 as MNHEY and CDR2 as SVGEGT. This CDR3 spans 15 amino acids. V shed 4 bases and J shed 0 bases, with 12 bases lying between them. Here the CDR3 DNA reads TGTGCCAGCAGTTCCCCGACGACAGCTAACTATGGCTACACCTTC. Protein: CASSSPTTANYGYTF.

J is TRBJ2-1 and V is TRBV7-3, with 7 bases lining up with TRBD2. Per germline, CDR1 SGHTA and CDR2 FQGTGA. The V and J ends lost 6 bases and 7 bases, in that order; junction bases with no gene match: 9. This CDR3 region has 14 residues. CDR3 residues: CASRKTGTTNEQFF. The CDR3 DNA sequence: TGTGCCAGCAGGAAGACCGGGACTACGAATGAGCAGTTCTTC.

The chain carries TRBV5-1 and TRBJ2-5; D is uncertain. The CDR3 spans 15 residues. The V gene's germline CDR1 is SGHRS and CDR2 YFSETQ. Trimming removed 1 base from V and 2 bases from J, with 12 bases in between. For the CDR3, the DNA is TGCGCCAGCAGCTTGCAGGCAGCACCTCAAGAGACCCAGTACTTC. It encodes CASSLQAAPQETQYF.

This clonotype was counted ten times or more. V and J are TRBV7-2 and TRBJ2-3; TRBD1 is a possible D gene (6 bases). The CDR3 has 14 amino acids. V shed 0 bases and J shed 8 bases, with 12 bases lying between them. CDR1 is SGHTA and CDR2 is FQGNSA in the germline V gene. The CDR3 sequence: CASSLAGAIRTQYF. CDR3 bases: TGTGCCAGCAGCTTAGCGGGGGCGATTCGTACGCAGTATTTT. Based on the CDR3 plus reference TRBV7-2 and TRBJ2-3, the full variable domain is GAGVSQSPSNKVTEKGKDVELRCDPISGHTALYWYRQSLGQGLEFLIYFQGNSAPDKSGLPSDRFSAERTGGSVSTLTIQRTQQEDSAVYLCASSLAGAIRTQYFGPGTRLTVL.

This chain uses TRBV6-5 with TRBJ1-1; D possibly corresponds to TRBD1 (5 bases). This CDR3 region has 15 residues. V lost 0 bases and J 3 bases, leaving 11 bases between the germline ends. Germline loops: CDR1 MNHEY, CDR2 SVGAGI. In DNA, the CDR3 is TGTGCCAGCAGTTACTCTGACGGGGGGGACACTGAAGCTTTCTTT. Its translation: CASSYSDGGDTEAFF.